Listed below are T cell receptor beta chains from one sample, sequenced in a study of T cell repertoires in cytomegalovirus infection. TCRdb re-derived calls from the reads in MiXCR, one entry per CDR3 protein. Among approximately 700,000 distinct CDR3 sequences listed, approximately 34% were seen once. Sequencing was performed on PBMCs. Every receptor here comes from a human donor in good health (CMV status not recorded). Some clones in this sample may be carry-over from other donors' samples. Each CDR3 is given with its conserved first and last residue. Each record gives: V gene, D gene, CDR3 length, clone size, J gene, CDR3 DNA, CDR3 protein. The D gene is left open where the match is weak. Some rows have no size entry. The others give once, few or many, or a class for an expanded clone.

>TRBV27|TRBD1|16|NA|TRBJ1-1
TGTGCCAGCAGTTCTTTACGGACAGGGCGGAACACTGAAGCTTTCTTT
CASSSLRTGRNTEAFF
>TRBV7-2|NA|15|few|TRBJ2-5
TGTGCCAGCAGCTTGAGTGGAGGGGGAGGAGAGACCCAGTACTTC
CASSLSGGGGETQYF
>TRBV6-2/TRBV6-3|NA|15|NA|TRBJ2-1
TGTGCCAGCAGTTACGCTCGCAGCCCCTCACTCCAAGGGTTCTTC
CASSYARSPSLQGFF
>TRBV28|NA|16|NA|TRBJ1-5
TGTGCCAGCAGTTTGCTCCGGGACAAACAAAATCAGCCCCAGCATTTT
CASSLLRDKQNQPQHF
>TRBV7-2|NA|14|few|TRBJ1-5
TGTGCCAGCAGCCAGACTGGGGTAGATGGTCCCCAGCATTTT
CASSQTGVDGPQHF
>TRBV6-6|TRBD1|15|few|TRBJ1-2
TGTGCCAGCAGTACCCCGGACAGGGGGATCATTGGCTACACCTTC
CASSTPDRGIIGYTF
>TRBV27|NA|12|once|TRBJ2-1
TGTGCCAGCAGTCCCGCCGGAACTGAGCAGTTCTTC
CASSPAGTEQFF
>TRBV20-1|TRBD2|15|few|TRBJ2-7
TGCAGTGCTAGAGATCTGGCGGGGGGGCGAAGGGAGCAGTACTTC
CSARDLAGGRREQYF
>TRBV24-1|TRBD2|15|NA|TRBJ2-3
TGTGCCACCAGTGACCCTACTAGCGGGAGAGATACGCAGTATTTT
CATSDPTSGRDTQYF
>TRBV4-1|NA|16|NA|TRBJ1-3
TGCGCCAGAAGCCAAAGGAGGGACACCAATGGAAACACCATATATTTT
CARSQRRDTNGNTIYF
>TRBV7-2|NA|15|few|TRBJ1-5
TGTGCCAGCAGCCGCAACAGTGTCCTCAATCAGCCCCAGCATTTT
CASSRNSVLNQPQHF
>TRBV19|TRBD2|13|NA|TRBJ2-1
TGTGCCAGTAGTACCTCGCGGGAGGGCCAGAGGTTCTTC
CASSTSREGQRFF
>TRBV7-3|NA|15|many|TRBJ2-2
TGTGCCAGCAGCTTATTGGGCAGTAACACCGGGGAGCTGTTTTTT
CASSLLGSNTGELFF
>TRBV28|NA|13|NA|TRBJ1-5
TGTGCCAGCAGGGGGCAGGTTGATCAGCCCCAGCATTTT
CASRGQVDQPQHF
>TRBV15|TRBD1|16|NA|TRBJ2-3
TGTGCCACCAGCTCGTGGACAGGGGATGGCACAGATACGCAGTATTTT
CATSSWTGDGTDTQYF
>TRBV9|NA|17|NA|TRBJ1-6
TGTGCCATCAGCCCCCTTGGTTCCAGTGCTGGTGCATCACCCCTCCACTTT
CAISPLGSSAGASPLHF
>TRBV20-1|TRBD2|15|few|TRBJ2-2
TGCAGTGCTCGGCGGACTAGCGGGAGCCCCGGGGAGCTGTTTTTT
CSARRTSGSPGELFF
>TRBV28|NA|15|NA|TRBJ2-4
TGTGCCAGCAGTTTATCCCGGACAGTGAGAAATATTCATTACTTC
CASSLSRTVRNIHYF
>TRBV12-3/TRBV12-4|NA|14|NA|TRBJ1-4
TGTGCCAGCAGCTCCGGACACGCTAATGAAAAACTGTTTTTT
CASSSGHANEKLFF
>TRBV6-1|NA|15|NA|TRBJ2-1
TGTGCCACCACGAAGTCAGGGATGGGCTACAATGAGCAGTTCTTC
CATTKSGMGYNEQFF
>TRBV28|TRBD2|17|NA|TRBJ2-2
TGTGCCAGCAGTTTCCCGACTAGCGGGAGACCCACCGGGGAGCTGTTTTTT
CASSFPTSGRPTGELFF
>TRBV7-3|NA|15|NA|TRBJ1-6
TGTCCCAGCAGCTTAACAGAGGGCTATAATTCACCCCTCCACTTT
CPSSLTEGYNSPLHF
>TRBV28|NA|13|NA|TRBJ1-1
TGTGCCAGCAGTTGGGGGTCGGGAACTGAAGCTTTCTTT
CASSWGSGTEAFF